The 14 T cell receptor beta chains presented below share a single source sample, sequenced in a study of OX40 agonist ivuxolimab in advanced cancers. The table came from immunoSEQ multiplex PCR; TCRdb's copy has only in-frame clones and leaves some out. The sample includes tens of thousands of clones, around 94% seen only once; the top ten take roughly a tenth. This specimen was CD4+ or CD8+ T cells sorted from blood, taken in a trial of the OX40 agonist ivuxolimab. All receptors derive from an adult with an advanced solid tumor such as melanoma, head and neck, liver or kidney cancer.

The chain links TRBV7-2 to TRBJ2-7; D not resolved. The CDR3 totals 16 residues. CDR1 and CDR2 (germline): SGHTA, FQGNSA. The V gene lost 3 bases and the J gene lost 2 bases, with 17 bases spanning the gap. The CDR3: CASSLSRLGLTYEQYF. The CDR3 DNA reads as TGTGCCAGCAGCTTGTCAAGACTGGGCCTAACCTACGAGCAGTACTTC.

The CDR3 nucleotides are TGCAGTGCGGGGCTAGCAAATGAGCAGTTCTTC. It codes for CSAGLANEQFF. The J gene is TRBJ2-1, the V gene TRBV20-1, with D tentatively TRBD1 or TRBD2 (5 bases each). The germline gives CDR1 DFQATT, CDR2 SNEGSKA (reference sequence). The CDR3 extends over 11 amino acids. Trimming removed 6 bases from V and 7 bases from J, with 10 bases in between.

The chain uses TRBV28 and TRBJ2-1, with 14 nucleotides matching TRBD2. The trim removed 9 bases at V and 0 bases at J, leaving 4 bases unmatched. Germline V gene data show CDR1 as MDHEN and CDR2 as SYDVKM. The length of the CDR3 is 16 residues. In DNA form, the CDR3 reads TGTGCCAGTGGACTAGCGGGAGGCGCCTCCTACAATGAGCAGTTCTTC. It is translated as CASGLAGGASYNEQFF.

The chain links TRBV5-4 to TRBJ2-7, with D possibly matching TRBD1 (5 bases). CDR3 length: 13 amino acids. Trimming pared 3 bases from V and 0 bases from J, leaving 7 bases between. CDR1 SGHNT and CDR2 YYREEE come from the germline V gene (reference sequence). The CDR3 loop reads CASSYRSSYEQYF. The CDR3 nucleotides are TGTGCCAGCAGCTACAGGAGCTCCTACGAGCAGTACTTC.

The chain has TRBV4-3 and TRBJ2-7; 8 bases are shared with TRBD1. Germline V gene lookup returns CDR1 LGHNA and CDR2 YSLEER. J gave up 2 bases and V 0 bases, and 3 bases lay outside the gene matches. The CDR3 extends over 15 amino acids. CDR3: CASSQDRGHAYEQYF. CDR3 DNA sequence: TGCGCCAGCAGCCAAGACAGGGGGCATGCCTACGAGCAGTACTTC.

The chain employs TRBV4-1 and TRBJ2-7, with a weak D call TRBD2 (5 bases). V lost 0 bases and J 4 bases, leaving 10 bases between the germline ends. Germline values: CDR1 MGHRA, CDR2 YSYEKL. This CDR3 is 14 amino acids long. The chain's CDR3 is CASSQDKDLYEQYF. The CDR3 coding sequence is TGCGCCAGCAGCCAAGATAAGGACTTATACGAGCAGTACTTC.

The chain has TRBV11-1 and TRBJ1-1; D call uncertain. V lost 1 base, J lost 3 bases, and 0 bases lay in between. CDR1 is SGHAT and CDR2 is FQDESV in the germline V gene (reference sequence). CDR3 length: 11 amino acids. The CDR3 bases are TGTGCCAGCAGCTTAGACACTGAAGCTTTCTTT. It encodes CASSLDTEAFF. The full variable domain, with the rest looked up from reference TRBV11-1 and TRBJ1-1, is EAEVAQSPRYKITEKSQAVAFWCDPISGHATLYWYRQILGQGPELLVQFQDESVVDDSQLPKDRFSAERLKGVDSTLKIQPAELGDSAMYLCASSLDTEAFFGQGTRLTVV.

The chain carries TRBV27 and TRBJ2-7; D might be TRBD1 (6 bases). Deletions cut 5 bases from V and 5 bases from J, with 13 bases between. Germline lookup yields CDR1 MNHEY and CDR2 SMNVEV (reference sequence). This CDR3 region has 13 residues. CDR3 region: CASSLGGLNEQYF. DNA of the CDR3: TGTGCCAGCAGTCTAGGGGGATTAAACGAGCAGTACTTC.

V and J are TRBV7-9 and TRBJ2-2, with D unclear. CDR1 is SEHNR and CDR2 is FQNEAQ in the germline V gene (reference sequence). The CDR3 runs to 12 residues. V gave up 5 bases and J gave up 6 bases, with 7 bases separating them. For the CDR3, the DNA is TGTGCCAGCAGCCTTCAGTCCGGGGAGCTGTTTTTT. Translating it yields CASSLQSGELFF.

The chain is built from TRBV7-8 and TRBJ2-2; D is ambiguous. The germline CDR1 and CDR2 sequences are SGHVS and FQNEAQ. The CDR3 is 16 amino acids. V lost 3 bases and J 4 bases, leaving 15 bases between the germline ends. CDR3 amino acids: CASSFPDWVRTGELFF. The CDR3 coding sequence is TGTGCCAGCAGCTTTCCCGACTGGGTTCGCACCGGGGAGCTGTTTTTT. The full variable domain, in which reference TRBV7-8 and TRBJ2-2 provide the parts outside the CDR3, is GAGVSQSPRYKVAKRGQDVALRCDPISGHVSLFWYQQALGQGPEFLTYFQNEAQLDKSGLPSDRFFAERPEGSVSTLKIQRTQQEDSAVYLCASSFPDWVRTGELFFGEGSRLTVL.

This chain connects TRBV7-9 to TRBJ2-7; possible D gene TRBD1, 6 bases. With 5 bases removed from V and 6 bases from J, the gap between germline ends came to 17 bases. This CDR3 region has 14 residues. Looked up from germline, CDR1 is SEHNR and CDR2 is FQNEAQ (reference sequence). In DNA, the CDR3 is TGTGCCAGCAGCCCCCAAAGACCGACAGGCGAGCAGTACTTC. This gives the protein CASSPQRPTGEQYF.

This chain uses TRBV5-1 with TRBJ2-7; 8 nucleotides align to TRBD1. V dropped 3 bases and J dropped 3; count of bases not matched to a gene: 2. Germline CDR1 is SGHRS and CDR2 is YFSETQ. The CDR3 consists of 13 residues. This CDR3 reads CASSYGTGYEQYF. The CDR3 DNA sequence: TGCGCCAGCAGCTATGGGACAGGCTACGAGCAGTACTTC.

The chain couples TRBV5-1 to TRBJ2-6; D might be TRBD2 (5 bases). The CDR3 is 17 residues long. Germline loops: CDR1 SGHRS, CDR2 YFSETQ. Trimming shortened V by 4 bases and J by 0 bases, and 14 bases separated the two germline ends. The CDR3 loop reads CASSPDGGRSGANVLTF. In DNA form, the CDR3 reads TGCGCCAGCAGCCCGGATGGAGGCCGCTCTGGGGCCAACGTCCTGACTTTC.

With respect to this clone: At the DNA level, this CDR3 is encoded by other sequences in the same sample as well. The chain combines TRBV27 with TRBJ2-7; 14 bases agree with TRBD2. The CDR3 totals 15 residues. Germline V CDR1 and CDR2: MNHEY, SMNVEV (reference sequence). Trimming at V came to 6 bases and at J to 2 bases, leaving 3 bases not matched to a gene. CDR3 DNA sequence: TGTGCCAGCAGAGCGGGACTAGCGGGAGCCTACGAGCAGTACTTC. This translates into CASRAGLAGAYEQYF.